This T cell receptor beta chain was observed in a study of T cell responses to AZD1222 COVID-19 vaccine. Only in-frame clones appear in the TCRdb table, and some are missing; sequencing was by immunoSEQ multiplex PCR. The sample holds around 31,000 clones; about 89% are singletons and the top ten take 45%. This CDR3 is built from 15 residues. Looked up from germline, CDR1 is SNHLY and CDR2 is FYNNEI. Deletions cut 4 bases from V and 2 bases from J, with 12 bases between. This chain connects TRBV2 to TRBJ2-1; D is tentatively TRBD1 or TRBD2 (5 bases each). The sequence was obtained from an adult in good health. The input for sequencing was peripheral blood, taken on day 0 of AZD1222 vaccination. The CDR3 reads CASSAGQGPYNEQFF. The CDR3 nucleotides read TGTGCCAGCAGTGCAGGGCAGGGACCCTACAATGAGCAGTTCTTC. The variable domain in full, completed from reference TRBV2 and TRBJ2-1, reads EPEVTQTPSHQVTQMGQEVILRCVPISNHLYFYWYRQILGQKVEFLVSFYNNEISEKSEIFDDQFSVERPDGSNFTLKIRSTKLEDSAMYFCASSAGQGPYNEQFFGPGTRLTVL.